Below, 30 T cell receptor beta chains from the same sample are listed, as sequenced in a study of CD8+CD57+ T cells in acquired aplastic anemia. Using genomic DNA as the template, TCR beta VDJ and CDR3 profiling was carried out. TCRdb used MiXCR to reprocess the reads, holding one entry per CDR3 protein. Of a few hundred thousand distinct CDR3 sequences listed, about 59% are singletons. The source material was sorted CD4+, CD8+, or CD8+CD57+ T cells (not recorded which) from PBMCs. These receptor sequences come from a human donor in good health.

This clonotype was observed a few times. V and J are TRBV7-9 and TRBJ2-7; D is perhaps TRBD2 (5 bases). The last part of the DNA fits TRBJ2-5 better; the J call may be wrong. CDR3 size: 13 residues. Germline CDR1 is SEHNR and CDR2 is FQNEAQ (reference sequence). The DNA of the CDR3 is TGTGCCAGCAGCCCCCCGGGCGGGGAGACCCAGTACTTC. Its translation: CASSPPGGETQYF.

The chain carries TRBV7-9 and TRBJ2-1, with TRBD2 matching 12 bases. The germline V gene encodes CDR1 SEHNR and CDR2 FQNEAQ (reference sequence). J gave up 4 bases and V 5 bases, and 15 bases lay outside the gene matches. The CDR3 sequence is 19 residues long. CDR3 nucleotides: TGTGCCAGCAGCCCCGGACTAGCGGGATCCACACCGAAATACAATGAGCAGTTCTTC. Amino acid sequence: CASSPGLAGSTPKYNEQFF.

The V gene is TRBV2, the J gene TRBJ2-1, with a weak D call TRBD2 (5 bases). This CDR3 region has 11 residues. The V and J ends lost 10 bases and 9 bases respectively, with 13 bases between them. Germline values: CDR1 SNHLY, CDR2 FYNNEI. The CDR3 region has the DNA TGTGCCATTACCAGCGGAGTTGAGCAGTTCTTC. Amino acids: CAITSGVEQFF.

In its sample, this clonotype was seen many times. The rearrangement uses TRBV7-9 and TRBJ2-1, with D unclear. The CDR3 runs 13 residues. Germline loops: CDR1 SEHNR, CDR2 FQNEAQ (reference sequence). V lost 2 bases, J lost 3 bases, and 5 bases lay in between. In nucleotides, the CDR3 is TGTGCCAGCAGCTTATCTGACTACAATGAGCAGTTCTTC. The encoded protein is CASSLSDYNEQFF.

Concerning this clonotype: Lacking the conserved final phenylalanine or tryptophan, this CDR3 likely reflects a read error. This chain connects TRBV19 to TRBJ2-3; TRBD1 aligns across 9 bases. Losses at the gene ends were 6 bases for V and 3 bases for J; bases not matched to a gene: 4. The CDR3 has 14 amino acids. Germline V gives CDR1 LNHDA, CDR2 SQIVND (reference sequence). The CDR3 reads CASSIGTGTDTQYL. The CDR3 bases are TGTGCCAGTAGCATTGGGACAGGGACAGATACGCAGTATCTT.

V is TRBV7-3 and J is TRBJ2-7, with a possible D match to TRBD1 (6 bases). This CDR3 comprises 15 residues. Trimming took 1 base from V and 7 from J, leaving 17 bases between them. The germline CDR1 and CDR2 sequences are SGHTA and FQGTGA. The CDR3 DNA reads as TGTGCCAGCAGCTTAAACGGTAACAGGGAGTCGGAGCAGTACTTC. It yields the protein CASSLNGNRESEQYF. Based on the CDR3 plus reference TRBV7-3 and TRBJ2-7, the full variable domain is GAGVSQTPSNKVTEKGKYVELRCDPISGHTALYWYRQSLGQGPEFLIYFQGTGAADDSGLPNDRFFAVRPEGSVSTLKIQRTERGDSAVYLCASSLNGNRESEQYFGPGTRLTVT.

The chain is built from TRBV9 and TRBJ2-7; D might be TRBD1 (6 bases). CDR1 is SGDLS and CDR2 is YYNGEE in the germline V gene. Trimming removed 0 bases at V and 1 base at J, with 11 bases between. The CDR3 has 15 residues. The CDR3 sequence: CASSVVPDSSYEQYF. Written as DNA, the CDR3 is TGTGCCAGCAGCGTAGTCCCGGACAGTTCCTACGAGCAGTACTTC.

This chain connects TRBV7-9 to TRBJ2-1; the match to TRBD1 covers 8 bases. The V segment lost 3 bases and the J segment 6 bases; nucleotides outside the gene matches: 1. Germline lookup yields CDR1 SEHNR and CDR2 FQNEAQ (reference sequence). This CDR3 is 13 amino acids long. The CDR3 spells CASSLTGANEQFF. The CDR3 nucleotides read TGTGCCAGCAGCTTGACAGGGGCCAATGAGCAGTTCTTC.

This chain connects TRBV2 to TRBJ1-6, with 10 bases identical to TRBD1. Germline V gene lookup returns CDR1 SNHLY and CDR2 FYNNEI. The V gene end was trimmed by 4 bases and the J gene end by 10 bases; junction bases not matched to a gene: 4. The CDR3 extends over 14 amino acids. The CDR3 is CASSGQGARSPLHF. CDR3 coding DNA: TGTGCCAGCAGTGGACAGGGGGCAAGGTCACCCCTCCACTTT.

The rearrangement uses TRBV7-8 and TRBJ1-2, with D possibly being TRBD1 (5 bases). The CDR3 totals 15 residues. V lost 4 bases to trimming and J lost 4 bases, with 16 bases between them. The germline V gene encodes CDR1 SGHVS and CDR2 FQNEAQ. Here the CDR3 DNA reads TGTGCCAGCAGCTCAGGGCGTCTTATATCCTATGGCTACACCTTC. This codes for CASSSGRLISYGYTF.

There are a few counts of this clonotype. This may be a read error, as it is one base from a much larger clone. The CDR3 sequence: CSARVFGLPNYQETQHF. CDR3 DNA: TGCAGTGCTAGAGTTTTTGGACTTCCTAATTACCAAGAGACCCAGCACTTC. This chain joins TRBV20-1 and TRBJ2-5; a possible D gene is TRBD2 (5 bases). This CDR3 is 17 amino acids long. CDR1 DFQATT and CDR2 SNEGSKA come from the germline V gene (reference sequence).

The chain carries TRBV4-2 and TRBJ2-7; TRBD2 matches 13 bases. J lost 3 bases, V lost 0 bases, and 5 bases had no gene match. The CDR3 has 17 residues. Per germline, CDR1 LGHNA and CDR2 YNFKEQ. The CDR3 DNA is TGTGCCAGCAGCCAAGAAGTCGGGACTAGCGGGGACTACGAGCAGTACTTC. Protein: CASSQEVGTSGDYEQYF.

CDR3 coding DNA: TGTGCCAGCAGCGAACGACTAGTTGGATTCTTC. Its translation: CASSERLVGFF. The V gene is TRBV7-2, the J gene TRBJ2-1, with a possible D match to TRBD2 (6 bases). Germline CDR1 and CDR2: SGHTA and FQGNSA. This CDR3 region has 11 residues. V was trimmed by 5 bases and J by 16 bases, leaving 15 bases between them.

This clonotype was observed at least ten times. V is TRBV28 and J is TRBJ1-1; D remains ambiguous. CDR3 length equals 12 residues. Trimming removed 8 bases at V and 0 bases at J, with 7 bases between. Germline V gives CDR1 MDHEN, CDR2 SYDVKM. The CDR3 spells CASERMNTEAFF. CDR3 in DNA: TGTGCCAGCGAACGGATGAACACTGAAGCTTTCTTT. The full variable domain, with the rest looked up from reference TRBV28 and TRBJ1-1, is DVKVTQSSRYLVKRTGEKVFLECVQDMDHENMFWYRQDPGLGLRLIYFSYDVKMKEKGDIPEGYSVSREKKERFSLILESASTNQTSMYLCASERMNTEAFFGQGTRLTVV.

The genes are TRBV12-3 or TRBV12-4 and TRBJ2-3; 8 nucleotides agree with TRBD1. The CDR3 runs to 14 residues. J gave up 4 bases and V 5 bases, and 5 bases lay outside the gene matches. Here the CDR3 reads CASSRQGTSDTQYF. The CDR3 nucleotides are TGTGCCAGCAGTCGACAGGGGACATCAGATACGCAGTATTTT.

This clonotype showed up many times. The rearrangement uses TRBV4-3 and TRBJ1-2; D perhaps matches TRBD1 (5 bases). Germline V gene lookup returns CDR1 LGHNA and CDR2 YSLEER. The CDR3 is made up of 13 amino acids. Between the trimmed V and J ends, which lost 0 bases and 8 bases, there was a span of 10 bases. The CDR3 DNA sequence: TGCGCCAGCAGCCAAGATTCCAGGGACGGCTACACCTTC. As protein: CASSQDSRDGYTF.

The rearrangement links TRBV7-8 to TRBJ1-5; 10 bases agree with TRBD1. CDR3 length equals 14 residues. The trim removed 5 bases at V and 6 bases at J, leaving 4 bases unmatched. The germline CDR1 and CDR2 sequences are SGHVS and FQNEAQ. The CDR3 DNA is TGTGCCAGCAGCGAGACAGGGGGCGGTCAGCCCCAGCATTTT. Translated, it gives CASSETGGGQPQHF.

In the case of this clonotype: A much bigger clone sits one base away, suggesting this may be a read error. This sequence joins TRBV2 and TRBJ1-2; no firm D call. The CDR3 sequence is 14 residues long. Between the trimmed V and J ends, which lost 0 bases and 4 bases, there was a span of 9 bases. From germline, CDR1 is SNHLY and CDR2 FYNNEI. The CDR3 sequence is CASSEAWGAYGYTF. The CDR3 region has the DNA TGTGCCAGCAGTGAAGCGTGGGGAGCCTATGGCTACACCTTC.

The rearrangement uses TRBV20-1 and TRBJ2-5; perhaps TRBD1 as D (6 bases). CDR3 size: 14 residues. Germline CDR1 and CDR2: DFQATT and SNEGSKA (reference sequence). Trimming removed 3 bases at V and 5 bases at J, with 16 bases between. The chain's CDR3 is CSARIRLGAETQYF. The CDR3 DNA is TGCAGTGCTAGGATCCGACTGGGGGCCGAGACCCAGTACTTC.

V gene TRBV5-1 combines with J gene TRBJ2-3; D gene uncertain. The CDR3 consists of 15 residues. Germline V gives CDR1 SGHRS, CDR2 YFSETQ. The V gene lost 0 bases and the J gene lost 0 bases, with 8 bases spanning the gap. The CDR3 loop reads CASSLVYPSTDTQYF. CDR3 sequence (DNA): TGCGCCAGCAGCTTGGTTTACCCCAGCACAGATACGCAGTATTTT.

This clonotype was seen repeatedly, ten times or more. The chain carries TRBV20-1 and TRBJ2-1, with D perhaps TRBD1 (6 bases). V was pared by 6 bases and J by 0 bases, with 15 bases between. CDR1 DFQATT and CDR2 SNEGSKA come from the germline V gene (reference sequence). The CDR3 is 15 residues long. Here the CDR3 reads CSAPEGEFSYNEQFF. CDR3 DNA sequence: TGCAGTGCACCCGAGGGGGAGTTCTCCTACAATGAGCAGTTCTTC.

This clonotype was observed a few times. The chain joins TRBV5-1 to TRBJ1-2, with 10 bases lining up with TRBD1. Germline V gene data show CDR1 as SGHRS and CDR2 as YFSETQ. Trimming cost V 7 bases and J 4 bases; bases outside gene matches: 10. CDR3 length: 15 amino acids. The CDR3 DNA sequence: TGCGCCAGCGGAACCGGGACAGGGGTTATCTATGGCTACACCTTC. It yields the protein CASGTGTGVIYGYTF.

Many counts were recorded for this clonotype. This chain connects TRBV2 to TRBJ2-7; D is unresolved. The CDR3 is 14 amino acids. Trimming removed 3 bases from V and 4 bases from J, with 13 bases in between. Germline V gene sequence: CDR1 SNHLY, CDR2 FYNNEI. CDR3 nucleotides: TGTGCCAGCAGTGACAGGTCCCGGTATTACGAGCAGTACTTC. This translates into CASSDRSRYYEQYF.

This clonotype was detected once. CDR3 DNA: TGTGCCAGCAGCTCTACAGGGCCGGTGGGGTATAATTCACCCCTCCACTTT. This gives the protein CASSSTGPVGYNSPLHF. This chain joins TRBV7-2 and TRBJ1-6; a weak D match, TRBD1 (6 bases). Trimming removed 4 bases at V and 4 bases at J, with 17 bases between. In germline, CDR1 is SGHTA, CDR2 FQGNSA. The CDR3 is 17 amino acids.

The chain links TRBV29-1 to TRBJ1-1; 12 bases line up with TRBD1. The CDR3 is 14 amino acids. The trim removed 3 bases at V and 8 bases at J, leaving 7 bases unmatched. Germline CDR1 reads SQVTM; CDR2 reads ANQGSEA. The CDR3 loop is CSVDVGQGAREAFF. The CDR3 bases are TGCAGCGTTGACGTGGGACAGGGGGCGCGCGAAGCTTTCTTT.

Worth noting for this clonotype: A much larger clone differs by one base, so this may be a read error. Given the absence of the conserved phenylalanine or tryptophan at the CDR3 end, a read error is likely. The chain combines TRBV6-6 with TRBJ1-5; 9 bases fit TRBD1. The CDR3 contains 17 residues. The trim removed 6 bases at V and 5 bases at J, leaving 14 bases unmatched. CDR1 is MNHNY and CDR2 is SVGAGI in the germline V gene (reference sequence). CDR3 amino acids: CASRTQGAQGWDQPQHL. CDR3 nucleotides: TGTGCCAGCAGAACACAGGGGGCGCAAGGTTGGGATCAGCCCCAGCATCTT.

CDR3 protein: CASELGGGTEAFF. CDR3 bases: TGTGCCAGCGAACTCGGGGGGGGCACTGAAGCTTTCTTT. This rearrangement joins TRBV5-6 to TRBJ1-1, with D perhaps TRBD1 (5 bases). The V end lost 7 bases, the J end lost 4 bases, and 14 bases lay between the germline ends. Germline V gene data show CDR1 as SGHDT and CDR2 as YYEEEE. This CDR3 has 13 amino acids.

This clonotype was counted between two and nine times. A junction end diverges from the germline sequence, so it may reflect a read error. This sequence joins TRBV7-9 and TRBJ1-4; 7 positions agree with TRBD1. Germline-derived CDR1 and CDR2 are SEHNR and FQNEAQ (reference sequence). This CDR3 spans 11 amino acids. The CDR3 DNA reads as TGTGCCAGCGGGCAGGGGGGGTTATTCGGATTT. Translated: CASGQGGLFGF.

This clonotype was detected a few times. The rearrangement uses TRBV20-1 and TRBJ2-2, with 7 bases lining up with TRBD2. CDR1 is DFQATT and CDR2 is SNEGSKA in the germline V gene (reference sequence). The V segment lost 6 bases and the J segment 9 bases; nucleotides outside the gene matches: 7. This CDR3 has 12 amino acids. The DNA for the CDR3 is TGCAGTGCCCCGGGAGGTGGGCGGGAGCTGTTTTTT. It yields the protein CSAPGGGRELFF.

A few counts support this clonotype. J is TRBJ2-7 and V is TRBV10-1; 7 bases map to TRBD2. This CDR3 has 16 amino acids. Trimming at V came to 5 bases and at J to 3 bases, leaving 13 bases not matched to a gene. CDR1 and CDR2 from the germline V gene are WNHNN and SYGVQD (reference sequence). The CDR3 DNA follows: TGCGCCAGCAGTACCGGGACTACAAACGGGGGCTACGAGCAGTACTTC. Residues: CASSTGTTNGGYEQYF.